This TCR beta chain was retrieved from a study of blood T cell repertoires in COVID-19 (dated by TCRdb to about 2020). For the wider study: Samples from collaborators originated in the United States, Italy and Spain and spanned both the acute and convalescent phases of COVID-19. The material from the prospective study consisted of cDNA or gDNA derived from T cells, B-cell-depleted T cells, or PBMCs. Deeply sampled blood TCRbeta repertoires from subjects exposed to, actively infected with, or recovered from COVID-19 were included in the dataset. The repertoires were released in a freely available public database intended as a resource for research on the immune response to SARS-CoV-2. Samples came from the ongoing ImmuneRACE study (first 160 participants) plus 1,254 subjects from 6 global collaborators. Nearly every sample came with metadata listing a de-identified subject ID, COVID-19 status, age in years and sex. Where available, HLA class I and class II types were obtained from metadata supplied by the sample provider rather than from assay-based typing. The full study reports these points: The quantity of clinical and demographic metadata differed by source and by participant and was supplied without curation.

Participants in the prospective study were aged roughly 18 to 90 years, lived in 20 to 30 United States geographic areas, and enrolled through a virtual design. To assign participants to cohorts, the prospective study relied on clinical history that participants themselves reported in a screening survey and a study questionnaire. Mobile phlebotomists in the prospective study collected whole blood, serum and a nasopharyngeal or oropharyngeal swab from every participant. Participants in the prospective study had the option to provide additional blood draws and questionnaires over a roughly 2-month period. Prospective study blood samples were shipped either frozen or at room temperature before DNA extraction. CDR1 and CDR2 are drawn from the germline V gene: SGHTS, YDEGEE. The CDR3 covers 14 residues, taking in both the cysteine and the phenylalanine. The CDR3 DNA has 42 bases and is translated from base 1. V is shortened by 0 bases, J by 8 bases, and the region joining them spans 14 bases.

TCRbeta CDR3 regions were amplified from genomic DNA by means of the immunoSEQ Assay, a bias-controlled multiplex PCR. On the authors' methods: The number of nucleated cells in each sample was estimated by amplification of reference gene primers within the assay. To quantify the absolute abundance of each unique TCRbeta CDR3 rearrangement, sequence reads were collapsed and filtered. For each sample, productive Simpson clonality was calculated as the square root of Simpson's diversity index over productive rearrangements. TCRdb's version of the immuneACCESS table is confined to in-frame rearrangements and falls short of the full clone set. An unresolved V gene accounts for under half of the shortfall where checked; the remainder is of unknown origin. The V and J calls and the clone size are those of that table, but D and trimming were determined from the DNA. The table for this sample lists under 300,000 clones; about nine tenths of them were counted only once. The ten largest make up about 6.9% of the sample.

Turning to this clone: No antigen is known for it. The record has no base qualities; no much larger clone is one base away.

Source material: PBMCs or T cells enriched from blood (not recorded which). The rearranged chain carries TRBV5-8 and TRBJ1-1; TRBD1 is a weak D gene call, 5 bases matching. This sequence was found in a woman in her 30s with acute COVID-19. The DNA reads as follows: TGTGCCAGCAGCTTGGTCGGGGGTTCCAGGGAAGCTTTCTTT. Its translation is CASSLVGGSREAFF.